This passage covers 25 T cell receptor beta chains from one sample sequenced in a study of cytomegalovirus exposure and HLA in healthy donors. Both 60 Vbeta primers and 13 Jbeta primers went into the PCR. Some clones are missing from TCRdb's copy, which holds only in-frame ones; the method was immunoSEQ multiplex PCR. The sample includes about 160,000 clones, around three quarters of them seen just once. The specimen sequenced was PBMCs. Every receptor here comes from a man aged 25 to 45 in good health and CMV-seropositive.

Only one count was recorded for this clone. The chain recombines TRBV4-1 with TRBJ1-4, with D perhaps TRBD1 (6 bases). Trimming shortened V by 5 bases and J by 4 bases, and 8 bases separated the two germline ends. The CDR3 is made up of 13 amino acids. The germline V gene encodes CDR1 MGHRA and CDR2 YSYEKL. CDR3 DNA: TGCGCCAGCAGCACAGGGTATAATGAAAAACTGTTTTTT. This sequence encodes CASSTGYNEKLFF.

The V gene is TRBV4-1, the J gene TRBJ1-1; TRBD1 is a possible D gene (5 bases). The CDR3 loop spans 14 amino acids. Trimming removed 0 bases at V and 7 bases at J, with 12 bases between. CDR1 is MGHRA, CDR2 YSYEKL, per germline. CDR3 DNA: TGCGCCAGCAGCCAAGATCGTAGGGGTTTTGAAGCTTTCTTT. Residues: CASSQDRRGFEAFF.

The CDR3 sequence is CASSEHLQGNVGELFF. The CDR3 bases are TGCGCCAGCAGTGAGCACCTACAGGGGAATGTCGGGGAGCTGTTTTTT. The J gene is TRBJ2-2, the V gene TRBV10-1; 7 bases align to TRBD1. With V trimmed by 2 bases and J by 7 bases, 10 bases remained unmatched. There are 16 residues in the CDR3. CDR1 WNHNN and CDR2 SYGVQD come from the germline V gene (reference sequence).

The V and J genes are TRBV11-2 and TRBJ1-4, with 11 bases fitting TRBD1. The germline V gene has CDR1 SGHAT and CDR2 FQNNGV. V shed 5 bases, J shed 8 bases, and the junction held 7 bases outside the gene matches. This CDR3 is 15 amino acids long. The DNA of the CDR3 is TGTGCCAGCAGCGACAGGGGACAGGGGGGGGAAAAACTGTTTTTT. It is translated as CASSDRGQGGEKLFF.

This clone has only a few counts. The CDR3 DNA sequence: TGTGCCAGCAGCAAAGTCAGGACAGGGGGCAGAAACACCGGGGAGCTGTTTTTT. This gives the protein CASSKVRTGGRNTGELFF. The gene calls are TRBV21-1 and TRBJ2-2; no check of the table's D call, TRBD1, against the DNA was made. TRBV21-1 is an annotated pseudogene. The CDR3 extends over 18 amino acids.

The chain joins TRBV7-2 to TRBJ2-7; maybe TRBD2 (7 bases). The ends were cut back, 2 bases at V and 7 bases at J, with 15 bases in the middle. Germline assignment: CDR1 SGHTA and CDR2 FQGNSA. The CDR3 is made up of 14 amino acids. CDR3 protein: CASSLYGGPSEQYF. DNA for the CDR3: TGTGCCAGCAGCTTATACGGGGGGCCGAGTGAGCAGTACTTC.

The chain recombines TRBV27 with TRBJ1-2, with TRBD1 matching 10 bases. Germline V lookup: CDR1 MNHEY, CDR2 SMNVEV (reference sequence). This CDR3 contains 15 residues. V shed 5 bases and J 7 bases; nucleotides not matched to a gene: 10. CDR3 region: CASSHRDRGFSGYTF. DNA of the CDR3: TGTGCCAGCAGTCACCGGGACAGGGGTTTCTCTGGCTACACCTTC.

The V gene is TRBV30, the J gene TRBJ2-2, with D tentatively TRBD1 (5 bases). Between the trimmed V and J ends, which lost 4 bases and 5 bases, there was a span of 5 bases. Germline values: CDR1 GTSNPN, CDR2 SVGIG (reference sequence). This CDR3 is 11 amino acids long. The CDR3 nucleotides read TGTGCCTGGAAGGGGACCGGGGAGCTGTTTTTT. The encoded protein is CAWKGTGELFF. Full variable domain (rest looked up from reference TRBV30 and TRBJ2-2): SQTIHQWPATLVQPVGSPLSLECTVEGTSNPNLYWYRQAAGRGLQLLFYSVGIGQISSEVPQNLSASRPQDRQFILSSKKLLLSDSGFYLCAWKGTGELFFGEGSRLTVL.

The gene calls are TRBV11-2 and TRBJ2-5; TRBD2 matches 8 bases. The CDR3 consists of 14 residues. CDR1 is SGHAT and CDR2 is FQNNGV in the germline V gene. V lost 1 base and J lost 4; bases outside the gene matches: 2. The DNA for the CDR3 is TGTGCCAGCAGCTTAGCCGGGGGGGGAGAGACCCAGTACTTC. This codes for CASSLAGGGETQYF.

The chain is built from TRBV7-3 and TRBJ1-1; D possibly corresponds to TRBD1 (6 bases). The V and J ends lost 6 bases and 6 bases respectively, with 14 bases between them. Germline assignment: CDR1 SGHTA and CDR2 FQGTGA. The CDR3 spans 13 residues. CDR3 DNA: TGTGCCAGCAGAGCGACAGGCTCCCCTGAAGCTTTCTTT. Translated: CASRATGSPEAFF. The full variable domain, with the rest looked up from reference TRBV7-3 and TRBJ1-1, is GAGVSQTPSNKVTEKGKYVELRCDPISGHTALYWYRQSLGQGPEFLIYFQGTGAADDSGLPNDRFFAVRPEGSVSTLKIQRTERGDSAVYLCASRATGSPEAFFGQGTRLTVV.

The chain is built from TRBV4-1 and TRBJ2-7; the match to TRBD1 covers 9 bases. The CDR3 contains 15 residues. Germline-derived CDR1 and CDR2 are MGHRA and YSYEKL. The V gene end was trimmed by 1 base and the J gene end by 2 bases; junction bases not matched to a gene: 3. CDR3: CASSQVGTGPYEQYF. The CDR3 DNA follows: TGCGCCAGCAGCCAAGTGGGGACAGGGCCCTACGAGCAGTACTTC.

As for this clone: The missing conserved phenylalanine or tryptophan at the end of this CDR3 makes a read error likely. The chain employs TRBV5-6 and TRBJ2-3, with no clear D. Deletions cut 1 base from V and 0 bases from J, with 18 bases between. Germline CDR1 and CDR2: SGHDT and YYEEEE. This CDR3 is 18 amino acids long. The CDR3 region has the DNA TGTGCCAGCAGCTTGTTTACGGCAGTACAATCTAGCACAGATACGCAGTATCTT. Its protein is CASSLFTAVQSSTDTQYL.

This chain connects TRBV29-1 to TRBJ2-5; D is possibly TRBD2 (5 bases). Trimming removed 1 base from V and 3 bases from J, with 12 bases in between. Germline V gene sequence: CDR1 SQVTM, CDR2 ANQGSEA. CDR3 size: 14 residues. The DNA of the CDR3 is TGCAGCGTTGAAGTCCCCGGGATGAAAGAGACCCAGTACTTC. It specifies CSVEVPGMKETQYF.

The chain couples TRBV27 to TRBJ1-6, with D uncertain. Germline V gene lookup returns CDR1 MNHEY and CDR2 SMNVEV (reference sequence). The CDR3 runs to 14 residues. Trimming left V 3 bases short and J 7 bases short, with 10 bases between. The CDR3 here is CASSFWAQNSPLHF. Here the CDR3 DNA reads TGTGCCAGCAGTTTTTGGGCGCAGAATTCACCCCTCCACTTT.

This sequence joins TRBV27 and TRBJ1-5, with TRBD1 matching over 10 bases. This CDR3 contains 19 residues. From germline, CDR1 is MNHEY and CDR2 SMNVEV (reference sequence). The J segment lost 7 bases and the V segment lost 7 bases, leaving 22 bases of the junction unmatched. This CDR3 is CASNRTRQGARLAGQPQHF. CDR3 bases: TGTGCCAGCAACCGAACTCGACAGGGGGCGCGATTAGCCGGACAGCCCCAGCATTTT.

The chain is built from TRBV19 and TRBJ2-1; TRBD2 matches 7 bases. The CDR3 is made up of 11 amino acids. Losses at the gene ends were 10 bases for V and 7 bases for J; bases not matched to a gene: 4. Germline assignment: CDR1 LNHDA and CDR2 SQIVND (reference sequence). The CDR3 reads CATTAGNEQFF. As DNA, the CDR3 is TGTGCCACCACAGCGGGGAATGAGCAGTTCTTC.

The chain uses TRBV7-8 and TRBJ1-3, with TRBD1 as a possible D gene (6 bases). The CDR3 extends over 12 amino acids. V lost 3 bases to trimming and J lost 10 bases, with 10 bases between them. CDR1 is SGHVS and CDR2 is FQNEAQ in the germline V gene. CDR3 in DNA: TGTGCCAGCAGCTTGTGGCAGGGGACCATATATTTT. This codes for CASSLWQGTIYF.

CDR3 region: CASSQELGESGYTF. The CDR3 DNA reads as TGCGCCAGCAGCCAAGAGCTAGGGGAAAGTGGCTACACCTTC. This rearrangement joins TRBV4-1 to TRBJ1-2; weak D call: TRBD1 (5 bases). Trimming pared 0 bases from V and 7 bases from J, leaving 12 bases between. Germline V gene sequence: CDR1 MGHRA, CDR2 YSYEKL. The CDR3 extends over 14 amino acids.

The chain links TRBV9 to TRBJ2-2; 7 positions agree with TRBD2. The germline V gene has CDR1 SGDLS and CDR2 YYNGEE. The CDR3 loop spans 16 amino acids. The ends lost 1 base at V and 4 bases at J; junction bases unmatched: 7. CDR3 sequence (DNA): TGTGCCAGCAGCGTAAGTCCTAGCGGATCCACCGGGGAGCTGTTTTTT. Translation gives CASSVSPSGSTGELFF.

This chain uses TRBV28 with TRBJ2-7, with 7 nucleotides matching TRBD1. Trimming removed 2 bases from V and 5 bases from J; junction bases left unmatched: 3. CDR3 size: 13 residues. Germline V CDR1 and CDR2: MDHEN, SYDVKM. CDR3 sequence reads: CASSLVGGDEQYF. The CDR3 region has the DNA TGTGCCAGCAGTTTAGTAGGGGGCGACGAGCAGTACTTC. The full variable domain, rest sourced from reference TRBV28 and TRBJ2-7, is DVKVTQSSRYLVKRTGEKVFLECVQDMDHENMFWYRQDPGLGLRLIYFSYDVKMKEKGDIPEGYSVSREKKERFSLILESASTNQTSMYLCASSLVGGDEQYFGPGTRLTVT.

This clone is a singleton in its sample. The genes are TRBV7-8 and TRBJ1-4; D is unresolved. The V end was cut by 5 bases, the J end by 6 bases, with 16 bases between. The CDR3 runs 15 residues. The germline gives CDR1 SGHVS, CDR2 FQNEAQ. The CDR3 loop is CASSPADWEDEKLFF. The CDR3 DNA is TGTGCCAGCAGCCCCGCTGACTGGGAGGATGAAAAACTGTTTTTT.

The chain is built from TRBV7-9 and TRBJ1-1, with 7 bases that match TRBD1. CDR3 size: 15 residues. Germline V CDR1 and CDR2: SEHNR, FQNEAQ (reference sequence). With V trimmed by 1 base and J by 4 bases, 6 bases remained unmatched. CDR3 amino acids: CASSLETGLGTEAFF. The CDR3 nucleotides are TGTGCCAGCAGCTTAGAGACAGGGCTCGGCACTGAAGCTTTCTTT.

This clone has just one count. V is TRBV2 and J is TRBJ2-5, with 8 bases matching TRBD2. This CDR3 has 19 amino acids. Per the germline V gene, CDR1 is SNHLY and CDR2 is FYNNEI. Trimming cost V 2 bases and J 2 bases; bases outside gene matches: 16. The CDR3 region has the DNA TGTGCCAGCAGTGAATCTTCACGGTGGGGTAGCGGGGTTCAAGAGACCCAGTACTTC. This sequence encodes CASSESSRWGSGVQETQYF.

The chain couples TRBV7-9 to TRBJ1-2; 7 positions match TRBD1. The CDR3 consists of 15 residues. Germline CDR1 and CDR2: SEHNR and FQNEAQ (reference sequence). Losses at the gene ends were 5 bases for V and 5 bases for J; bases not matched to a gene: 11. Here the CDR3 reads CASSIGTAYGYGYTF. DNA of the CDR3: TGTGCCAGCAGCATAGGGACAGCCTATGGGTATGGCTACACCTTC.

This clone has a single count. The CDR3 nucleotides read TGCACCAGCAGCCAAGAAGGCCGCGGGCCCCATAGCAATCAGCCCCAGCATTTT. This translates into CTSSQEGRGPHSNQPQHF. The chain joins TRBV1 to TRBJ1-5. TRBV1 is described as a pseudogene. The CDR3 runs to 18 residues.